Listed here is a single T cell receptor (beta chain). PCR was performed a second time for about 7 to 12 cycles using a sample-barcoded 5' primer and a J-beta primer mix. TCRdb used MiXCR to reprocess the 5' RACE reads, holding one entry per CDR3 protein. This sample carries hundreds of thousands of distinct CDR3 sequences, more than 45% of them seen once, and the ten largest clones take roughly 13%. The data belong to a study of blood T cells in healthy people across ages. Per sample, no less than 6 micrograms of total RNA were extracted. Trimming left V 5 bases short and J 7 bases short, with 20 bases between. This CDR3 spans 14 amino acids. The germline CDR1 and CDR2 sequences are DFQATT and SNEGSKA (reference sequence).

The receptor was derived from a woman of 80 years or more in good health. Sequences were obtained from blood. This chain joins TRBV20-1 and TRBJ2-5; a weak D match, TRBD2 (6 bases). In DNA form, the CDR3 reads TGCAGTGCTGGGATTGGAGGCCGGAGGGGGACCCAGTACTTC. Its translation: CSAGIGGRRGTQYF.